This T cell receptor (beta chain) was obtained from a study of blood T cell repertoires in COVID-19 (dated by TCRdb to 2018 to 2021). Background for the entire study: Samples covering the acute and convalescent phases of COVID-19 were provided by collaborators in the United States, Italy and Spain. The prospective study material was composed of cDNA or gDNA derived from T cells, B-cell-depleted T cells, or PBMCs. The dataset comprised deeply sampled blood TCRbeta repertoires from subjects exposed to, actively infected with, or recovered from COVID-19. A freely available public database, intended as a resource for researchers studying the immune response to SARS-CoV-2, is where the repertoires were released. The samples were drawn from the first 160 participants of the ongoing ImmuneRACE study and from more than 1,000 subjects provided by 6 global collaborators. Sample metadata almost always included a de-identified subject ID, COVID-19 status, age in years and sex. Where HLA class I and class II types were available, the types were taken from metadata supplied by the sample provider, not from assay-based typing.

Beyond this particular receptor, the publication reports: Clinical and demographic metadata were provided uncurated, with the amount varying by source and participant.

Whole blood was collected in K2EDTA tubes by collaborating institutions according to the institutions' own protocols. For TCRbeta analysis, collaborators shipped samples in one of three forms: frozen whole blood, isolated PBMCs, or DNA extracted from either of those sample types. A word on this clone: This receptor's antigen is unknown. A read error may account for a junction end that differs from germline.

TCRbeta CDR3 regions were amplified from genomic DNA by means of the immunoSEQ Assay, a bias-controlled multiplex PCR. The source study handled its data this way. The number of nucleated cells in each sample was estimated from the amplification of reference gene primers within the assay. To quantify the absolute abundance of each unique TCRbeta CDR3 rearrangement, sequence reads were collapsed and filtered. For each sample, productive Simpson clonality was calculated as the square root of Simpson's diversity index over productive rearrangements. What TCRdb holds here is the immuneACCESS table cut down to in-frame rearrangements. Part of the clones is not present; checked against another copy, under half of the missing clones reflect an unresolved V gene, and the others are unexplained. The DNA gave D and trimming, while V, J and clone size come from that table. The sample records around 200,000 clones, approximately 91% of which are singletons. The ten largest make up approximately 7% of the sample.

The clonotype originates from a man aged 35-49 years with acute or convalescent COVID-19. The sample consisted of peripheral blood.

The CDR3 protein sequence reads: CASSRTSGGGGRTDTQYF. DNA sequence: TGTGCTAGCAGTCGGACTAGCGGGGGTGGGGGCCGCACAGATACGCAGTATTTT. The chain couples TRBV2 to TRBJ2-3, with TRBD2 matching 13 junction bases. CDR3 length: 18 amino acids, cysteine to phenylalanine. The CDR3 DNA has 54 bases and is translated from base 1. CDR1 and CDR2 (SNHLY, FYNNEI) derive from the germline V gene.